These T cell receptor beta chains were read from a single sample in a study of cytomegalovirus exposure and HLA in healthy donors. Repertoires were generated with immunoSEQ multiplex PCR, while TCRdb's copy carries only in-frame clones and drops some. The table lists around 150,000 clones, 75% of them singletons. Sequenced sample: PBMCs. All receptors derive from a man aged 18 to 30 in good health and CMV-seropositive. Each CDR3 is given with its conserved first and last residue. Fields, in order: J gene, V gene, clone size, D gene, CDR3 DNA, CDR3 protein. The D gene is left open where the match is weak. Clone sizes are given selectively: once, few, many, or a class where the clone is expanded.

j_gene: TRBJ1-2
v_gene: TRBV5-8
abundance: NA
d_gene: NA
CDR3nt: TGTGCCAGCAGCTTGGACTATGTGGGCGGTGGAGGTAGTGGCTACACCTTC
CDR3aa: CASSLDYVGGGGSGYTF

j_gene: TRBJ2-7
v_gene: TRBV18
abundance: NA
d_gene: NA
CDR3nt: TGTGCCAGCTCACGTGACGACAACGAGCAGTACTTC
CDR3aa: CASSRDDNEQYF

j_gene: TRBJ2-1
v_gene: TRBV4-2
abundance: few
d_gene: TRBD1
CDR3nt: TGTGCCAGCAGCCAAATTGGGACAGGGGTGGGTAATGAGCAGTTCTTC
CDR3aa: CASSQIGTGVGNEQFF

j_gene: TRBJ2-3
v_gene: TRBV7-9
abundance: once
d_gene: NA
CDR3nt: TGTGCCAGCAGCTCAGGGGCTACGCAGTATTTT
CDR3aa: CASSSGATQYF

j_gene: TRBJ2-7
v_gene: TRBV5-4
abundance: few
d_gene: NA
CDR3nt: TGTGCCAGCAGCTTAGACAGGCGATCCTACGAGCAGTACTTC
CDR3aa: CASSLDRRSYEQYF

j_gene: TRBJ2-1
v_gene: TRBV30
abundance: few
d_gene: NA
CDR3nt: TGTGCCTGGGTTCGGGACTTTGGAGGGGAGCAGTTCTTC
CDR3aa: CAWVRDFGGEQFF

j_gene: TRBJ2-3
v_gene: TRBV5-4
abundance: few
d_gene: TRBD1
CDR3nt: TGTGCCAGCAGCTTACAGGGGGCGGTTGGAGATACGCAGTATTTT
CDR3aa: CASSLQGAVGDTQYF

j_gene: TRBJ1-5
v_gene: TRBV2
abundance: NA
d_gene: NA
CDR3nt: TGTGCCAGCAGTGAAGACGCCCATCGGGTCCAGCATTTT
CDR3aa: CASSEDAHRVQHF

j_gene: TRBJ2-3
v_gene: TRBV9
abundance: NA
d_gene: TRBD2
CDR3nt: TGTGCCAGCAGCGTTAGCGGGAGAGCGGCAGATACGCAGTATTTT
CDR3aa: CASSVSGRAADTQYF

j_gene: TRBJ2-3
v_gene: TRBV5-1
abundance: NA
d_gene: TRBD2
CDR3nt: TGCGCCAGCAGCTTGGGACTAGCGGGACTAACTAGCACAGATACGCAGTATTTT
CDR3aa: CASSLGLAGLTSTDTQYF

j_gene: TRBJ1-4
v_gene: TRBV28
abundance: NA
d_gene: NA
CDR3nt: TGTGCCAGCAGGACAGGCCCCGCAACTAATGAAAAACTGTTTTTT
CDR3aa: CASRTGPATNEKLFF

j_gene: TRBJ1-2
v_gene: TRBV2
abundance: NA
d_gene: NA
CDR3nt: TGTGCCAGCAGTGACCCGCCAGGCTCATATGGCTACACCTTC
CDR3aa: CASSDPPGSYGYTF

j_gene: TRBJ2-7
v_gene: TRBV5-1
abundance: NA
d_gene: TRBD2
CDR3nt: TGCGCCAGCAGCCCGGGACTAGCGGGACTCTACGAGCAGTACTTC
CDR3aa: CASSPGLAGLYEQYF

j_gene: TRBJ1-4
v_gene: TRBV10-3
abundance: NA
d_gene: NA
CDR3nt: TGTGCCATCAGCCTACGGGCTAATGAAAAACTGTTTTTT
CDR3aa: CAISLRANEKLFF

j_gene: TRBJ2-7
v_gene: TRBV29-1
abundance: NA
d_gene: TRBD2
CDR3nt: TGCAGCGCTGTAGGGACTAGGTCCTACGAGCAGTACTTC
CDR3aa: CSAVGTRSYEQYF

j_gene: TRBJ1-2
v_gene: TRBV6-5
abundance: NA
d_gene: NA
CDR3nt: TGTGCCAGCAGTATAAACAGGGAGTATGGCTACACCTTC
CDR3aa: CASSINREYGYTF

j_gene: TRBJ2-7
v_gene: TRBV6-1
abundance: once
d_gene: TRBD1
CDR3nt: TGTGCCAGCAAAGCACGCGATACAGGGGGCAGCGAGCAGTACTTC
CDR3aa: CASKARDTGGSEQYF

j_gene: TRBJ2-5
v_gene: TRBV5-1
abundance: NA
d_gene: NA
CDR3nt: TGCGCCAGCAGCTTGAAGCGGTCCCAAGAGACCCAGTACTTC
CDR3aa: CASSLKRSQETQYF

j_gene: TRBJ1-5
v_gene: TRBV4-1
abundance: NA
d_gene: TRBD1
CDR3nt: TGCGCCAGCAGCCAACCGGCCGACAGGGACAATCAGCCCCAGCATTTT
CDR3aa: CASSQPADRDNQPQHF

j_gene: TRBJ2-1
v_gene: TRBV5-6
abundance: once
d_gene: NA
CDR3nt: TGTGCCAGCAGCCCCAAAACTAGGAATGAGCAGTTCTTC
CDR3aa: CASSPKTRNEQFF

j_gene: TRBJ1-1
v_gene: TRBV5-5
abundance: few
d_gene: TRBD1
CDR3nt: TGTGCCAGCAGCTCGCAGGGGGCCTTAAACACTGAAGCTTTCTTT
CDR3aa: CASSSQGALNTEAFF

j_gene: TRBJ1-1
v_gene: TRBV19
abundance: NA
d_gene: TRBD1
CDR3nt: TGTGCCAGTATCCTATCAGGGGGCACTGAAGCTTTCTTT
CDR3aa: CASILSGGTEAFF

j_gene: TRBJ1-1
v_gene: TRBV7-9
abundance: NA
d_gene: NA
CDR3nt: TGTGCCAGCAGCTTAGCCAGCGGGACAAGGAACACTGAAGCTTTCTTT
CDR3aa: CASSLASGTRNTEAFF

j_gene: TRBJ2-1
v_gene: TRBV2
abundance: once
d_gene: NA
CDR3nt: TGTGCCAGCCTGGGCCTTACCTACAATGAGCAGTTCTTC
CDR3aa: CASLGLTYNEQFF

j_gene: TRBJ2-1
v_gene: TRBV18
abundance: NA
d_gene: TRBD1
CDR3nt: TGTGCCAGCTCACAGGGACAGCTTGCGTACAATGAGCAGTTCTTC
CDR3aa: CASSQGQLAYNEQFF

j_gene: TRBJ1-1
v_gene: TRBV6-1
abundance: NA
d_gene: TRBD1
CDR3nt: TGTGCCAGCAGGCGGGAAGGGGGCCGGAGCACTGAAGCTTTCTTT
CDR3aa: CASRREGGRSTEAFF

j_gene: TRBJ2-7
v_gene: TRBV7-2
abundance: NA
d_gene: TRBD2
CDR3nt: TGTGCCAGCAGCTTACTAGCGGGGGCCTACGAGCAGTACTTC
CDR3aa: CASSLLAGAYEQYF

j_gene: TRBJ2-5
v_gene: TRBV18
abundance: NA
d_gene: NA
CDR3nt: TGTGCCAGCTCACCACAGCGGGGACAATCAGCAGAGACCCAGTACTTC
CDR3aa: CASSPQRGQSAETQYF

j_gene: TRBJ1-5
v_gene: TRBV19
abundance: few
d_gene: TRBD1
CDR3nt: TGTGCCAGTCGAAGGGGGCTATCTAGCAATCAGCCCCAGCATTTT
CDR3aa: CASRRGLSSNQPQHF

j_gene: TRBJ1-5
v_gene: TRBV6-1
abundance: NA
d_gene: NA
CDR3nt: TGTGCCAGCAGAATCCCCCAGGGCCCCGATCAGCCCCAGCATTTT
CDR3aa: CASRIPQGPDQPQHF

j_gene: TRBJ2-2
v_gene: TRBV25-1
abundance: few
d_gene: NA
CDR3nt: TGTGCCAGCAGTGATTGGAGCGCGAACACCGGGGAGCTGTTTTTT
CDR3aa: CASSDWSANTGELFF

j_gene: TRBJ2-1
v_gene: TRBV7-9
abundance: NA
d_gene: TRBD2
CDR3nt: TGTGCCAGCAGCTACGGGACTAGCGGGATTTGGGTCAATGAGCAGTTCTTC
CDR3aa: CASSYGTSGIWVNEQFF